There are many counts of the clone carrying this TCR beta chain. Its target is not known. These data are taken from a study of human T cells and chemical hapten exposure. Overall study context: DPC 0.01% went on the upper back by patch test, with reading at 6 days.

During construction of the library, unique molecular identifiers were attached to individual cDNA molecules for quantitative, reproducible TCR counting. TCRdb analysed the RACE reads with MiXCR anew, one entry per CDR3 protein. The sample shows approximately 86,000 distinct CDR3 sequences, roughly a tenth of them seen only once. Study findings and constraints: Compared to controls, expanded TCRs made significantly more large clusters of similar CDR3s. Alopecia in the donors means their immune response may deviate from healthy people's.

Time point of the sample: patch test 3, about 24 weeks after DPC sensitization. Described treatment: therapeutic diphenylcyclopropenone sensitization with weekly scalp DPC. Deletions cut 1 base from V and 0 bases from J, with 7 bases between. The germline V gene encodes CDR1 LGHNA and CDR2 YNFKEQ. The CDR3 has 16 residues. The chain is built from TRBV4-2 and TRBJ2-6; D uncertain. The receptor comes from a woman between 25 and 40 years old with alopecia areata. Some clones in this sample may be carry-over from other donors' samples. Specimen: whole blood, collected in connection with sensitization to the hapten diphenylcyclopropenone (DPC). CDR3 DNA: TGTGCCAGCAGCCAAGCGGAAATCTCTGGGGCCAACGTCCTGACTTTC. This translates into CASSQAEISGANVLTF.